A single sample gave rise to the 24 T cell receptor beta chains below, sequenced in a study of blood T cell repertoires in COVID-19. Measured with immunoSEQ multiplex PCR; TCRdb has only the in-frame clones, and not every one. The sample lists approximately 74,000 clones; approximately 87% were seen once. Material: peripheral blood. All receptors come from a woman aged 60-75 years with acute or convalescent COVID-19.

J is TRBJ1-1 and V is TRBV29-1, with a possible D match to TRBD1 (5 bases). CDR1 is SQVTM, CDR2 ANQGSEA, per germline. Trimming cost V 1 base and J 2 bases, with 11 bases left between them. The CDR3 spans 14 residues. The CDR3 DNA sequence: TGCAGCGTTGAAGTCGGGCAGGGAAACACTGAAGCTTTCTTT. As protein: CSVEVGQGNTEAFF.

The V call is TRBV5-1, the J call TRBJ1-1, with D possibly being TRBD1 (6 bases). The CDR3 is made up of 15 amino acids. Trimming cost V 4 bases and J 1 base, with 14 bases left between them. Germline CDR1 reads SGHRS; CDR2 reads YFSETQ. The CDR3 here is CASSPRTATNTEAFF. The CDR3 coding sequence is TGCGCCAGCAGCCCCAGGACAGCGACGAACACTGAAGCTTTCTTT. Filled out from reference TRBV5-1 and TRBJ1-1, the complete variable domain reads KAGVTQTPRYLIKTRGQQVTLSCSPISGHRSVSWYQQTPGQGLQFLFEYFSETQRNKGNFPGRFSGRQFSNSRSEMNVSTLELGDSALYLCASSPRTATNTEAFFGQGTRLTVV.

The chain has TRBV19 and TRBJ2-7; D may be TRBD2 (5 bases). Trimming cost V 4 bases and J 4 bases, with 14 bases left between them. This CDR3 has 14 residues. Germline V CDR1 and CDR2: LNHDA, SQIVND (reference sequence). The CDR3 coding sequence is TGTGCCAGTAGTAGAGGGATCTCGGCTTACGAGCAGTACGTC. Its translation: CASSRGISAYEQYV.

V is TRBV6-5 and J is TRBJ2-5, with D tentatively TRBD2 (5 bases). The CDR3 sequence is 11 residues long. Germline V gives CDR1 MNHEY, CDR2 SVGAGI. V lost 10 bases to trimming and J lost 4 bases, with 10 bases between them. The CDR3 loop is CATKRRETQYF. For the CDR3, the DNA is TGTGCCACGAAGCGGAGAGAGACCCAGTACTTC.

This chain connects TRBV5-4 to TRBJ2-1; 7 positions match TRBD2. Germline lookup yields CDR1 SGHNT and CDR2 YYREEE (reference sequence). CDR3 size: 14 residues. J lost 6 bases, V lost 0 bases, and 3 bases had no gene match. The CDR3 loop reads CASSLAGGGNEQFF. CDR3 coding DNA: TGTGCCAGCAGCTTGGCGGGGGGAGGCAATGAGCAGTTCTTC.

The V call is TRBV5-1, the J call TRBJ1-1; tentatively, D is TRBD1 (6 bases). This CDR3 has 14 residues. V was pared by 3 bases and J by 1 base, with 10 bases between. Germline assignment: CDR1 SGHRS and CDR2 YFSETQ. CDR3 coding DNA: TGCGCCAGCAGCTCCGGACAGACGAACACTGAAGCTTTCTTT. Encoded protein: CASSSGQTNTEAFF.

The DNA for the CDR3 is TGTGCCAGCAGTGCGGGACAGGGGAGGGAAAAACTGTTTTTT. This gives the protein CASSAGQGREKLFF. V gene TRBV25-1 combines with J gene TRBJ1-4; 10 nucleotides match TRBD1. Per germline, CDR1 MGHDK and CDR2 SYGVNS. This CDR3 spans 14 amino acids. The J segment lost 8 bases and the V segment lost 4 bases, leaving 4 bases of the junction unmatched. The variable domain in full, completed from reference TRBV25-1 and TRBJ1-4, reads EADIYQTPRYLVIGTGKKITLECSQTMGHDKMYWYQQDPGMELHLIHYSYGVNSTEKGDLSSESTVSRIRTEHFPLTLESARPSHTSQYLCASSAGQGREKLFFGSGTQLSVL.

The chain combines TRBV5-5 with TRBJ1-6; TRBD1 matches 7 bases. The J segment lost 2 bases and the V segment lost 4 bases, leaving 6 bases of the junction unmatched. CDR1 is SGHKS and CDR2 is YYEKEE in the germline V gene (reference sequence). The CDR3 loop spans 16 amino acids. Written as DNA, the CDR3 is TGTGCCAGCAGCGCGTACAGGGGCACCTATAATTCACCCCTCCACTTT. It is translated as CASSAYRGTYNSPLHF.

The chain combines TRBV4-3 with TRBJ1-1; possible D gene TRBD1, 6 bases. CDR3 length: 14 residues. Between the trimmed V and J ends, which lost 0 bases and 8 bases, there was a span of 13 bases. The germline CDR1 and CDR2 sequences are LGHNA and YSLEER. CDR3 loop: CASSQDQGIGEAFF. The CDR3 coding sequence is TGCGCCAGCAGCCAAGATCAGGGGATAGGGGAAGCTTTCTTT.

The CDR3 reads CASSSDQGSGRTGELFF. CDR3 bases: TGTGCCAGCAGCTCTGACCAAGGGTCAGGGCGAACCGGGGAGCTGTTTTTT. The chain couples TRBV11-2 to TRBJ2-2, with D perhaps TRBD1 (5 bases). CDR1 and CDR2 from the germline V gene are SGHAT and FQNNGV. The V end was cut by 4 bases, the J end by 5 bases, with 20 bases between. The CDR3 runs to 17 residues.

This chain uses TRBV9 with TRBJ2-2; D is undetermined. Trimming took off 1 base at V and 8 bases at J, with 9 bases between the two ends. There are 13 residues in the CDR3. Per germline, CDR1 SGDLS and CDR2 YYNGEE. The chain's CDR3 is CASSVLSTGELFF. The CDR3 DNA sequence: TGTGCCAGCAGCGTACTTTCGACTGGGGAGCTGTTTTTT. Filled out from reference TRBV9 and TRBJ2-2, the complete variable domain reads DSGVTQTPKHLITATGQRVTLRCSPRSGDLSVYWYQQSLDQGLQFLIQYYNGEERAKGNILERFSAQQFPDLHSELNLSSLELGDSALYFCASSVLSTGELFFGEGSRLTVL.

The chain combines TRBV18 with TRBJ1-4; no reliable D call. The CDR3 is 13 amino acids. Germline-derived CDR1 and CDR2 are KGHSH and LQKENI. V lost 3 bases and J lost 8, with 10 bases in between. The CDR3 sequence: CASSPTRGEKLFF. CDR3 sequence (DNA): TGTGCCAGCTCACCTACCCGAGGAGAAAAACTGTTTTTT.

The genes are TRBV10-3 and TRBJ1-5; tentative D call: TRBD1 (5 bases). The CDR3 runs 17 residues. Germline V lookup: CDR1 ENHRY, CDR2 SYGVKD. V lost 9 bases and J lost 0, with 21 bases in between. The CDR3 nucleotides are TGTGCCATTATTCCCGACGGGGGGGACTATAGCAATCAGCCCCAGCATTTT. Translated, it gives CAIIPDGGDYSNQPQHF.

V gene TRBV10-2 combines with J gene TRBJ2-1; TRBD1 agrees at 7 bases. This CDR3 has 14 residues. Germline assignment: CDR1 WSHSY and CDR2 SAAADI. J was trimmed by 6 bases and V by 8 bases; bases with no gene match: 10. CDR3 sequence: CASHPYRGGNEQFF. Here the CDR3 DNA reads TGCGCCAGCCACCCATACAGGGGTGGCAATGAGCAGTTCTTC.

V gene TRBV19 combines with J gene TRBJ1-1; D call uncertain. Germline CDR1 LNHDA, CDR2 SQIVND (reference sequence). V gave up 2 bases and J gave up 1 base, with 5 bases separating them. The CDR3 covers 13 residues. CDR3 sequence reads: CASSIQRNTEAFF. CDR3 nucleotide sequence: TGTGCCAGTAGTATACAGCGGAACACTGAAGCTTTCTTT.

V is TRBV7-9 and J is TRBJ2-1; unclear D gene. Germline V gene sequence: CDR1 SEHNR, CDR2 FQNEAQ (reference sequence). The V and J ends lost 7 bases and 8 bases respectively, with 12 bases between them. The CDR3 has 12 residues. The CDR3 is CASNRYPDEQFF. CDR3 DNA: TGTGCCAGCAACCGCTACCCGGATGAGCAGTTCTTC. Looking up the rest from reference TRBV7-9 and TRBJ2-1 gives the full variable domain: DTGVSQNPRHKITKRGQNVTFRCDPISEHNRLYWYRQTLGQGPEFLTYFQNEAQLEKSRLLSDRFSAERPKGSFSTLEIQRTEQGDSAMYLCASNRYPDEQFFGPGTRLTVL.

This clone has more than one count but fewer than ten. This rearrangement joins TRBV30 to TRBJ1-2, with unresolved D. Germline lookup yields CDR1 GTSNPN and CDR2 SVGIG (reference sequence). CDR3 length: 14 amino acids. The CDR3 coding sequence is TGTGTCTGCGGCTCCTTACAGATCAACTATGGCTACACCTTC. Encoded protein: CVCGSLQINYGYTF.

This chain joins TRBV7-6 and TRBJ1-3; 7 nucleotides align to TRBD1. V lost 5 bases to trimming and J lost 0 bases; unmatched junction nucleotides: 7. Germline CDR1 and CDR2: SGHVS and FNYEAQ. The CDR3 contains 16 residues. Written as DNA, the CDR3 is TGTGCCAGCAGCGCGTACCGGGACAGCTCTGGAAACACCATATATTTT. Residues: CASSAYRDSSGNTIYF.

V usage is TRBV2 and J usage is TRBJ1-2; 8 nucleotides align to TRBD1. With V trimmed by 2 bases and J by 8 bases, 4 bases remained unmatched. Germline V CDR1 and CDR2: SNHLY, FYNNEI. CDR3 length equals 13 residues. The CDR3 sequence is CASSEMTGDGYTF. The CDR3 DNA reads as TGTGCCAGCAGTGAAATGACAGGGGACGGCTACACCTTC. Full variable domain (outside the CDR3, taken from reference TRBV2 and TRBJ1-2): EPEVTQTPSHQVTQMGQEVILRCVPISNHLYFYWYRQILGQKVEFLVSFYNNEISEKSEIFDDQFSVERPDGSNFTLKIRSTKLEDSAMYFCASSEMTGDGYTFGSGTRLTVV.

The rearrangement uses TRBV9 and TRBJ2-2; D perhaps matches TRBD1 (6 bases). Germline V gene sequence: CDR1 SGDLS, CDR2 YYNGEE. Trimming left V 4 bases short and J 0 bases short, with 13 bases between. The length of the CDR3 is 16 residues. DNA for the CDR3: TGTGCCAGCAGCCCCCACAGGACAGCGAACACCGGGGAGCTGTTTTTT. Its translation is CASSPHRTANTGELFF.

V and J are TRBV5-5 and TRBJ1-5; D is ambiguous. Trimming took 1 base from V and 0 from J, leaving 14 bases between them. Germline V gene lookup returns CDR1 SGHKS and CDR2 YYEKEE (reference sequence). The CDR3 extends over 17 amino acids. CDR3 loop: CASSLRLTEYSNQPQHF. The CDR3, as DNA: TGTGCCAGCAGCTTGAGACTAACTGAGTATAGCAATCAGCCCCAGCATTTT.

This clone was observed once. The genes are TRBV28 and TRBJ2-1, with 9 bases lining up with TRBD1. V lost 7 bases, J lost 7 bases, and 8 bases stayed unmatched. The length of the CDR3 is 14 residues. CDR1 is MDHEN, CDR2 SYDVKM, per germline. This CDR3 reads CASIGGTGRNEQFF. The CDR3, as DNA: TGTGCCAGCATTGGGGGGACAGGGCGAAATGAGCAGTTCTTC. Full variable domain (remainder filled in from reference TRBV28 and TRBJ2-1): DVKVTQSSRYLVKRTGEKVFLECVQDMDHENMFWYRQDPGLGLRLIYFSYDVKMKEKGDIPEGYSVSREKKERFSLILESASTNQTSMYLCASIGGTGRNEQFFGPGTRLTVL.

CDR3 bases: TGTGCCAGCAGGGGGAGTTACCACTATAATTCACCCCTCCACTTT. Translating gives CASRGSYHYNSPLHF. The J gene is TRBJ1-6, the V gene TRBV6-5; D is unresolved. The germline V gene encodes CDR1 MNHEY and CDR2 SVGAGI. CDR3 length: 15 residues. With 6 bases removed from V and 3 bases from J, the gap between germline ends came to 12 bases.

This sequence joins TRBV2 and TRBJ2-2, with TRBD2 matching 10 bases. Germline assignment: CDR1 SNHLY and CDR2 FYNNEI. The length of the CDR3 is 18 residues. The V and J ends lost 1 base and 1 base, in that order; junction bases with no gene match: 6. The CDR3 nucleotides are TGTGCCAGCAGTGAAGTCCCTAGCGGGGGCGAGAACACCGGGGAGCTGTTTTTT. Protein sequence: CASSEVPSGGENTGELFF. Using reference TRBV2 and TRBJ2-2 for the parts outside the CDR3, the full variable domain is EPEVTQTPSHQVTQMGQEVILRCVPISNHLYFYWYRQILGQKVEFLVSFYNNEISEKSEIFDDQFSVERPDGSNFTLKIRSTKLEDSAMYFCASSEVPSGGENTGELFFGEGSRLTVL.